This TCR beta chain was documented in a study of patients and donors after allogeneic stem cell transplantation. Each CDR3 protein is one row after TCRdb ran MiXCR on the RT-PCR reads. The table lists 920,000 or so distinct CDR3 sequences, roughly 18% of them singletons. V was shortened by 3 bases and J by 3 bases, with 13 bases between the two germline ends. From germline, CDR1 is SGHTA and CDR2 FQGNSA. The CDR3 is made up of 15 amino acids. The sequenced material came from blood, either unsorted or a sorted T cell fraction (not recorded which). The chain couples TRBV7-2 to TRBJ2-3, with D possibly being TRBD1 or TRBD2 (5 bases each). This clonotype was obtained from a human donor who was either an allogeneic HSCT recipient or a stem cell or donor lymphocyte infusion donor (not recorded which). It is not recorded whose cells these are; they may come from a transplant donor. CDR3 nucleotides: TGTGCCAGCAGCTTTCCGGGACCGACAACAGATACGCAGTATTTT. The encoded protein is CASSFPGPTTDTQYF. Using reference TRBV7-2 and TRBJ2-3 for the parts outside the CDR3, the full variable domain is GAGVSQSPSNKVTEKGKDVELRCDPISGHTALYWYRQSLGQGLEFLIYFQGNSAPDKSGLPSDRFSAERTGGSVSTLTIQRTQQEDSAVYLCASSFPGPTTDTQYFGPGTRLTVL.